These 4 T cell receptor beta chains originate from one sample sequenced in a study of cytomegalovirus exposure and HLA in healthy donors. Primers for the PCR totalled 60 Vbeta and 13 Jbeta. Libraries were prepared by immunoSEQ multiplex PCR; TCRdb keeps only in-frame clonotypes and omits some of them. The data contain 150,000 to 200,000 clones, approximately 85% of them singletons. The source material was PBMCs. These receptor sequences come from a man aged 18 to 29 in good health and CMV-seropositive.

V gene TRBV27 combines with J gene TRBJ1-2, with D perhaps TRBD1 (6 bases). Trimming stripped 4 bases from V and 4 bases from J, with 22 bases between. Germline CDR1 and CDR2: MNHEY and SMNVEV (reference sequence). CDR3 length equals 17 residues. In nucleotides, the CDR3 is TGTGCCAGCAGTTCTCTCGCTGGTCGGGGGGCTCCCTATGGCTACACCTTC. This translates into CASSSLAGRGAPYGYTF.

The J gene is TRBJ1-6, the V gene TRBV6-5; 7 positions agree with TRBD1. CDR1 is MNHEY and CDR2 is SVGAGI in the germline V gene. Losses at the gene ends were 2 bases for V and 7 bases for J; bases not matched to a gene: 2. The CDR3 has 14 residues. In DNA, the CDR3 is TGTGCCAGCAGTTACGACAGGGAGAATTCACCCCTCCACTTT. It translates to CASSYDRENSPLHF.

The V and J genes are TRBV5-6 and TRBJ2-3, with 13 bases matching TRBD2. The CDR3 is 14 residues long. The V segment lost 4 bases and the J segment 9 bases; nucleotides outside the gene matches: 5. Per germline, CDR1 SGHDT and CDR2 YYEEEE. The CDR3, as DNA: TGTGCCAGCAGCCTGTTGACTAGCGGGGGGACGCAGTATTTT. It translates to CASSLLTSGGTQYF.

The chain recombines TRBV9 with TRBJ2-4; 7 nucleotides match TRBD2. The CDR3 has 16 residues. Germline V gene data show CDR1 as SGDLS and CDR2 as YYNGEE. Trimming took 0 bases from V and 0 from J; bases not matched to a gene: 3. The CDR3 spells CASSVGGGLAKNIQYF. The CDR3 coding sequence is TGTGCCAGCAGCGTAGGCGGGGGTTTAGCCAAAAACATTCAGTACTTC.